The clone carrying this TCR beta chain has more than one count but fewer than ten. Its cognate antigen is unknown. Amplified TCR beta CDR3 regions came from RNA transcripts. First-round RT-PCR of the TCR CDR3 relied on the HTBI primer set. TCRdb independently ran MiXCR on the multiplex PCR reads; one entry per CDR3 protein. This repertoire shows hundreds of thousands of distinct CDR3 sequences, approximately 14% found once; its top ten account for over 7.5%. The authors deemed Graves' hyperthyroidism stable absent ophthalmopathy progression within 18 months. Patients showing uncontrolled infection, other autoimmune disease, pregnancy or lactation were ineligible. The PBMCs were sourced from fresh peripheral blood (about 9.6 ml). This record comes from a study of T cells in Graves' hyperthyroidism and ophthalmopathy. This CDR3 has 13 residues. V lost 1 base and J lost 8, with 8 bases in between. The germline gives CDR1 KGHSH, CDR2 LQKENI.

Study-wide findings and caveats: Classification by a 13 V-J model distinguished ophthalmopathy from stable hyperthyroidism.

This receptor was obtained from a woman younger than 30 with Graves' hyperthyroidism. Sequencing was carried out using blood. The chain has TRBV18 and TRBJ1-4, with unresolved D. The CDR3 coding sequence is TGTGCCAGCTCACCACGGGTGTCGGAAAAACTGTTTTTT. As protein: CASSPRVSEKLFF. Filled out from reference TRBV18 and TRBJ1-4, the complete variable domain reads NAGVMQNPRHLVRRRGQEARLRCSPMKGHSHVYWYRQLPEEGLKFMVYLQKENIIDESGMPKERFSAEFPKEGPSILRIQQVVRGDSAAYFCASSPRVSEKLFFGSGTQLSVL.